This passage covers 11 T cell receptor beta chains from one sample sequenced in a study of T cells in women clearing cervical HPV infection. Only in-frame clones appear in the TCRdb table, and some are missing; sequencing was by immunoSEQ multiplex PCR. Its table lists 35,000 to 45,000 clones. The material sequenced was blood buffy coat. The source is a woman between 18 and 70 years old with a cervical HPV16 infection that either progressed to CIN3+ or cleared (not recorded which).

Turning to this clone: Read coverage stops 3 residues before the CDR3 terminus; the germline J gene supplies the remainder. The rearrangement links TRBV29-1 to TRBJ1-5, with a possible D match to TRBD1 (5 bases). V was shortened by 5 bases and J by 3 bases, with 14 bases between the two germline ends. The CDR3 length is 14 residues. Germline V CDR1 and CDR2: SQVTM, ANQGSEA. This CDR3 is CSVWSTEPNQPQHF. CDR3 DNA, as far as it was read: TGCAGCGTTTGGTCGACAGAACCCAATCAGCCC.

As for this clone: The CDR3 end is not reached by the read, which stops 3 residues before it; the germline J gene fills it in. This rearrangement joins TRBV28 to TRBJ1-6; no clear D gene. V was cut by 3 bases and J by 6 bases, with 12 bases left in between. Germline V gene data show CDR1 as MDHEN and CDR2 as SYDVKM. This CDR3 is 15 amino acids long. The CDR3 sequence: CASSFPDGLNSPLHF. The CDR3 DNA, read in part, is TGTGCCAGCAGTTTTCCCGATGGGCTTAATTCACCC.

This CDR3 reads CASSPNTGYQETQYF. CDR3 bases read: TGTGCCAGCAGCCCTAATACAGGTTATCAAGAGACC. The V gene is TRBV7-2, the J gene TRBJ2-5, with D possibly being TRBD1 (5 bases). The missing CDR3 end, 3 residues past where the read stops, is filled in from the germline J gene. The CDR3 has 15 amino acids. Germline CDR1 and CDR2: SGHTA and FQGNSA. Trimming shortened V by 5 bases and J by 2 bases, and 15 bases separated the two germline ends.

This chain's CDR3 is CASSDRGREKLFF. The CDR3 bases that were read are TGTGCCAGCAGTGACAGGGGGCGCGAAAAA. The chain joins TRBV2 to TRBJ1-4; TRBD1 agrees at 8 bases. The missing CDR3 end, 3 residues past where the read stops, is filled in from the germline J gene. V shed 3 bases, J shed 8 bases, and the junction held 2 bases outside the gene matches. The CDR3 length is 13 residues. CDR1 and CDR2 from the germline V gene are SNHLY and FYNNEI.

As to this clone: The observed sequence ends 3 residues before the CDR3 terminus, with the missing tail filled in from the germline J gene. The chain employs TRBV10-2 and TRBJ2-7; TRBD2 matches 9 bases. CDR3 size: 17 residues. V trimming: 4 bases; J trimming: 0 bases; junction bases outside the gene matches: 10. CDR1 and CDR2 (germline): WSHSY, SAAADI. The CDR3 DNA, read in part, is TGCGCCAGCAGTGTCCAAAGCGGGGGGTTCCTCTCCTACGAG. Amino acids: CASSVQSGGFLSYE. The full CDR3 protein is CASSVQSGGFLSYEQYF.

As concerns this clone: The read finishes 3 residues shy of the CDR3 end, and the germline J gene is used to complete it. V and J are TRBV20-1 and TRBJ2-1; the match to TRBD2 covers 8 bases. V dropped 5 bases and J dropped 5; count of bases not matched to a gene: 8. The CDR3 length is 14 residues. Germline-derived CDR1 and CDR2 are DFQATT and SNEGSKA (reference sequence). The chain's CDR3 is CSASGTRGDNEQFF. The CDR3 DNA, read in part, is TGCAGTGCTTCCGGGACTAGAGGAGACAATGAG.

On this clone itself: The read halts 3 residues ahead of the CDR3 end, with the missing end drawn from the germline J gene. This rearrangement joins TRBV10-2 to TRBJ2-1, with TRBD2 matching over 12 bases. The CDR3 consists of 14 residues. Germline values: CDR1 WSHSY, CDR2 SAAADI. Germline trimming cut 7 bases from V and 9 bases from J; bases unmatched to any gene: 7. The CDR3 bases that were read are TGCGCCAGCACGCTAGCGGGAGGGCCTAGTGAG. Protein product: CASTLAGGPSE. From start to end, the CDR3 is CASTLAGGPSEQFF.

With respect to this clone: The read ends 3 residues shy of where the CDR3 ends; the end is completed using the germline J gene. Within the sample, other DNA sequences also encode this same CDR3. The V gene is TRBV5-1, the J gene TRBJ1-3, with no clear D. This CDR3 spans 15 amino acids. Trimming left V 0 bases short and J 8 bases short, with 15 bases between. Germline V CDR1 and CDR2: SGHRS, YFSETQ. This CDR3 reads CASSLGTPGRDTIYF. CDR3 DNA (partial): TGCGCCAGCAGCTTGGGAACCCCTGGCCGAGACACC.

Note on this clone: The CDR3 is cut off 3 residues early in the read; its end comes from the germline J gene. The rearrangement links TRBV2 to TRBJ2-1; 7 nucleotides line up with TRBD1. With V trimmed by 8 bases and J by 4 bases, 2 bases remained unmatched. CDR1 is SNHLY and CDR2 is FYNNEI in the germline V gene. This CDR3 has 12 amino acids. The CDR3 region is CASRDSYNEQFF. CDR3 DNA, as far as it was read: TGTGCCAGCCGGGACAGTTACAATGAG. The full variable domain, with the rest looked up from reference TRBV2 and TRBJ2-1, is EPEVTQTPSHQVTQMGQEVILRCVPISNHLYFYWYRQILGQKVEFLVSFYNNEISEKSEIFDDQFSVERPDGSNFTLKIRSTKLEDSAMYFCASRDSYNEQFFGPGTRLTVL.

Turning to this clone: The read comes to an end 3 residues before the CDR3 does, leaving the germline J gene to fill in the end. This chain joins TRBV18 and TRBJ1-2; 7 nucleotides align to TRBD1. The CDR3 is made up of 14 amino acids. In germline, CDR1 is KGHSH, CDR2 LQKENI. CDR3 region: CASSPAGGSYDYTF. Incomplete CDR3 DNA: TGTGCCAGCTCACCAGCAGGGGGATCCTACGAC.

Concerning this clone: Sequencing ends 3 residues short of the CDR3 end; the germline J gene provides the rest. The gene calls are TRBV6-2 or TRBV6-3 and TRBJ2-1; D may be TRBD1 (5 bases). Germline CDR1 is MNHEY and CDR2 is SVGEGT. Trimming took off 6 bases at V and 9 bases at J, with 15 bases between the two ends. This CDR3 comprises 13 residues. CDR3 in amino acids: CASSPRVGAEQFF. Incomplete CDR3 DNA: TGTGCCAGCAGCCCCAGGGTAGGGGCTGAG.